This T cell receptor beta chain was sequenced during a study of cytomegalovirus exposure and HLA in healthy donors. Study-wide points: In vitro work confirmed that a few CMV-associated chains recognize CMV antigens. The Asian-associated ancestry cluster reportedly had fewer N-insertions than the roughly 720-donor mean in a later analysis.

J gave up 0 bases and V 1 base, and 7 bases lay outside the gene matches. The CDR3 runs to 17 residues. The V gene's germline CDR1 is SGHAT and CDR2 FQNNGV. Points on this clone: Its antigen remains unknown.

The PCR used 60 Vbeta and 13 Jbeta primers. Repertoires were generated with immunoSEQ multiplex PCR, while TCRdb's copy carries only in-frame clones and drops some. The sample carries roughly 230,000 clones, 80% to 95% recorded once. The chain couples TRBV11-2 to TRBJ1-2; 8 nucleotides match TRBD1. The TCR sequence derives from a girl aged 2-15 years in good health and CMV-seronegative. The sample was PBMCs. The CDR3 sequence: CASSLGDRLIANYGYTF. DNA of the CDR3: TGTGCCAGCAGCTTAGGGGACAGGCTCATAGCTAACTATGGCTACACCTTC. Drawing the rest from reference TRBV11-2 and TRBJ1-2, the complete variable domain is EAGVAQSPRYKIIEKRQSVAFWCNPISGHATLYWYQQILGQGPKLLIQFQNNGVVDDSQLPKDRFSAERLKGVDSTLKIQPAKLEDSAVYLCASSLGDRLIANYGYTFGSGTRLTVV.